Shown below are 23 T cell receptor beta chains from a single sample sequenced in a study of blood T cell repertoires in COVID-19. Using immunoSEQ multiplex PCR, the repertoire was profiled, and TCRdb retains in-frame clones only, with some absent. The repertoire consists of a few hundred thousand clones, with approximately 85% occurring once and the leading ten covering around 1.5%. The sequenced sample consisted of peripheral blood. The origin of the receptors is a woman between 50 and 59 years old with acute or convalescent COVID-19.

The CDR3 protein is CASPPRAGELNEQFF. CDR3 DNA: TGTGCCAGCCCCCCCCGAGCGGGGGAGCTTAATGAGCAGTTCTTC. The chain is built from TRBV6-6 and TRBJ2-1, with TRBD2 matching over 8 bases. The CDR3 spans 15 residues. CDR1 is MNHNY and CDR2 is SVGAGI in the germline V gene (reference sequence). V shed 8 bases, J shed 7 bases, and the junction held 13 bases outside the gene matches.

The J gene is TRBJ2-5, the V gene TRBV6-5, with TRBD2 identical over 10 bases. There are 16 residues in the CDR3. With 0 bases clipped from V and 4 bases from J, the junction kept 5 bases outside the gene matches. CDR1 and CDR2 from the germline V gene are MNHEY and SVGAGI. The CDR3 sequence is CASSYSKRLAGETQYF. In nucleotides, the CDR3 is TGTGCCAGCAGTTACTCGAAGCGACTAGCGGGAGAGACCCAGTACTTC.

A few counts support this clone. This chain uses TRBV30 with TRBJ1-4; 7 nucleotides align to TRBD1. The CDR3 totals 16 residues. Losses at the gene ends were 2 bases for V and 4 bases for J; bases not matched to a gene: 10. Germline CDR1 reads GTSNPN; CDR2 reads SVGIG (reference sequence). CDR3 residues: CAWSPRVGTVNEKLFF. In DNA form, the CDR3 reads TGTGCCTGGAGTCCCCGAGTAGGGACAGTTAATGAAAAACTGTTTTTT.

The chain uses TRBV7-2 and TRBJ2-7; D is perhaps TRBD2 (6 bases). Deletions cut 2 bases from V and 3 bases from J, with 14 bases between. CDR1 SGHTA and CDR2 FQGNSA come from the germline V gene. The CDR3 totals 15 residues. This CDR3 reads CASSLSTGVVYEQYF. The CDR3 bases are TGTGCCAGCAGCTTATCCACGGGAGTGGTCTACGAGCAGTACTTC.

This clone was seen a handful of times. J is TRBJ2-5 and V is TRBV11-2; D might be TRBD2 (5 bases). V gave up 10 bases and J gave up 4 bases, with 19 bases separating them. CDR1 and CDR2 (germline): SGHAT, FQNNGV. The CDR3 contains 14 residues. CDR3 bases: TGTGCCACCTCCCGGGGTTCAGGAGGAGAGACCCAGTACTTC. It encodes CATSRGSGGETQYF.

V and J are TRBV2 and TRBJ2-3; 7 bases align to TRBD2. After removal of 2 bases from V and 8 bases from J, the junction contained 1 base not matched to a gene. The CDR3 is 12 amino acids. Germline V gives CDR1 SNHLY, CDR2 FYNNEI. The CDR3 DNA follows: TGTGCCAGCAGTGAACCGGGAGGTACGCAGTATTTT. Translated: CASSEPGGTQYF.

The V gene is TRBV7-2, the J gene TRBJ1-6; D is uncertain. Trimming left V 5 bases short and J 8 bases short, with 13 bases between. This CDR3 region has 14 residues. The V gene's germline CDR1 is SGHTA and CDR2 FQGNSA. Here the CDR3 DNA reads TGTGCCAGCAGCCCAGTGGGCTCGGATTCACCCCTCCACTTT. Residues: CASSPVGSDSPLHF.

V gene TRBV18 combines with J gene TRBJ2-3; possible D gene TRBD2, 6 bases. Germline values: CDR1 KGHSH, CDR2 LQKENI. There are 15 residues in the CDR3. V dropped 1 base and J dropped 2 bases, with 10 bases sitting between them. The CDR3 nucleotides read TGTGCCAGCTCACCACGCCGGGAGTTCACAGATACGCAGTATTTT. Its protein is CASSPRREFTDTQYF.

The V and J genes are TRBV28 and TRBJ2-2; 7 bases are a match to TRBD2. The CDR3 sequence is 15 residues long. V was clipped by 7 bases and J by 5 bases; unmatched bases: 10. Germline assignment: CDR1 MDHEN and CDR2 SYDVKM. The CDR3 region has the DNA TGTGCCAGCACCCGTGGCGGGAGTTATACCGGGGAGCTGTTTTTT. It encodes CASTRGGSYTGELFF.

The chain uses TRBV7-9 and TRBJ1-2; D gene unclear. The V end lost 2 bases, the J end lost 3 bases, and 7 bases lay between the germline ends. Germline V gene sequence: CDR1 SEHNR, CDR2 FQNEAQ (reference sequence). This CDR3 region has 13 residues. The CDR3, as DNA: TGTGCCAGCAGCTTATCGGTTGACTATGGCTACACCTTC. It is translated as CASSLSVDYGYTF.

The J gene is TRBJ1-1, the V gene TRBV5-1, with D unresolved. This CDR3 is built from 14 residues. Trimming left V 4 bases short and J 4 bases short, with 14 bases between. Germline CDR1 and CDR2: SGHRS and YFSETQ. The CDR3 protein is CASSPREGRTEAFF. CDR3 bases: TGCGCCAGCAGCCCACGGGAGGGTCGCACTGAAGCTTTCTTT.

The V gene is TRBV6-2 or TRBV6-3, the J gene TRBJ2-7, with D possibly TRBD2 on 6 matching bases. CDR3 length: 17 amino acids. V was clipped by 0 bases and J by 0 bases, with 15 bases between them. Germline V lookup: CDR1 MNHEY, CDR2 SVGEGT. CDR3 protein: CASSYSIRDSNSYEQYF. The CDR3 coding sequence is TGTGCCAGCAGTTACTCGATTCGGGACTCCAACTCCTACGAGCAGTACTTC.

The chain couples TRBV9 to TRBJ2-7; D perhaps matches TRBD2 (6 bases). The CDR3 has 15 amino acids. Between the trimmed V and J ends, which lost 0 bases and 2 bases, there was a span of 12 bases. CDR1 and CDR2 (germline): SGDLS, YYNGEE. The CDR3 loop is CASSVDGSGTYEQYF. The CDR3 DNA reads TGTGCCAGCAGCGTAGACGGTAGCGGTACCTACGAGCAGTACTTC.

The chain recombines TRBV30 with TRBJ2-3, with D uncertain. V was cut by 1 base and J by 7 bases, with 6 bases left in between. Germline assignment: CDR1 GTSNPN and CDR2 SVGIG (reference sequence). The CDR3 has 11 amino acids. Here the CDR3 DNA reads TGTGCCTGGAGTGCGTCTTATACGCAGTATTTT. As protein: CAWSASYTQYF.

J is TRBJ2-1 and V is TRBV27; D is perhaps TRBD1 (6 bases). The CDR3 contains 19 residues. Germline values: CDR1 MNHEY, CDR2 SMNVEV (reference sequence). Trimming pared 6 bases from V and 4 bases from J, leaving 28 bases between. The CDR3 reads CASRHATGNWVSAYNEQFF. CDR3 DNA sequence: TGTGCCAGCAGGCACGCTACAGGGAATTGGGTTAGCGCATACAATGAGCAGTTCTTC.

The chain has TRBV7-9 and TRBJ1-2, with 7 bases that match TRBD1. Germline values: CDR1 SEHNR, CDR2 FQNEAQ (reference sequence). V lost 5 bases to trimming and J lost 4 bases; unmatched junction nucleotides: 1. There are 12 residues in the CDR3. Written as DNA, the CDR3 is TGTGCCAGCAGCCGGGACAGCTATGGCTACACCTTC. This codes for CASSRDSYGYTF.

The CDR3 coding sequence is TGTGCCAGCAGTGAATGGGAGGGTAAGGAGCAGTTCTTC. Translating gives CASSEWEGKEQFF. The V and J genes are TRBV25-1 and TRBJ2-1; TRBD2 matches at 7 bases. J was trimmed by 10 bases and V by 1 base; bases with no gene match: 4. CDR1 is MGHDK, CDR2 SYGVNS, per germline. CDR3 size: 13 residues. Full variable domain (rest looked up from reference TRBV25-1 and TRBJ2-1): EADIYQTPRYLVIGTGKKITLECSQTMGHDKMYWYQQDPGMELHLIHYSYGVNSTEKGDLSSESTVSRIRTEHFPLTLESARPSHTSQYLCASSEWEGKEQFFGPGTRLTVL.

This sequence joins TRBV28 and TRBJ2-7; TRBD1 agrees at 10 bases. V was pared by 5 bases and J by 2 bases, with 3 bases of the junction left unmatched. The CDR3 loop spans 14 amino acids. Per the germline V gene, CDR1 is MDHEN and CDR2 is SYDVKM. The CDR3 spells CASSTTGGTYEQYF. For the CDR3, the DNA is TGTGCCAGCAGTACGACAGGGGGCACCTACGAGCAGTACTTC.

The rearrangement uses TRBV6-5 and TRBJ1-5; D gene ambiguous. The V gene's germline CDR1 is MNHEY and CDR2 SVGAGI. Trimming shortened V by 5 bases and J by 5 bases, and 16 bases separated the two germline ends. CDR3 length: 15 residues. The CDR3 coding sequence is TGTGCCAGCAGTACCCGGCAGTATGACTATCAGCCCCAGCATTTT. Translating gives CASSTRQYDYQPQHF.

The chain links TRBV18 to TRBJ2-7; 8 bases fit TRBD1. V gave up 0 bases and J gave up 4 bases; unmatched junction bases: 5. CDR1 is KGHSH and CDR2 is LQKENI in the germline V gene. CDR3 length equals 15 residues. The chain's CDR3 is CASSPPNRGRYEQYF. CDR3 nucleotides: TGTGCCAGCTCACCACCCAACAGGGGGAGGTACGAGCAGTACTTC.

The rearrangement uses TRBV19 and TRBJ2-7, with a possible D match to TRBD1 (6 bases). Trimming took off 5 bases at V and 1 base at J, with 12 bases between the two ends. This CDR3 comprises 14 residues. CDR1 LNHDA and CDR2 SQIVND come from the germline V gene (reference sequence). CDR3 sequence reads: CASSARDISYEQYF. CDR3 DNA sequence: TGTGCCAGTAGTGCACGGGACATATCCTACGAGCAGTACTTC.

V usage is TRBV7-2 and J usage is TRBJ2-7; 7 nucleotides agree with TRBD2. CDR1 and CDR2 from the germline V gene are SGHTA and FQGNSA. The CDR3 contains 13 residues. V gave up 5 bases and J gave up 0 bases; unmatched junction bases: 1. The CDR3 is CASSRDYSYEQYF. CDR3 nucleotides: TGTGCCAGCAGCCGGGACTACTCCTACGAGCAGTACTTC.

This chain links TRBV2 with TRBJ2-7, with 7 bases matching TRBD1. V dropped 4 bases and J dropped 2; count of bases not matched to a gene: 5. CDR1 is SNHLY, CDR2 FYNNEI, per germline. CDR3 size: 14 residues. The CDR3 sequence: CASSAYRGPYEQYF. DNA of the CDR3: TGTGCCAGCAGTGCTTACAGGGGCCCCTACGAGCAGTACTTC.